Sequencing of this T cell receptor beta chain was carried out in a study of blood T cell repertoires in COVID-19. Study details: The United States, Italy and Spain were the sources of the acute and convalescent COVID-19 samples.

The J segment lost 5 bases and the V segment lost 5 bases, leaving 4 bases of the junction unmatched. Germline V gives CDR1 SGHVS, CDR2 FNYEAQ. The CDR3 covers 15 residues. As processed by the authors: Reference gene primer amplification in the assay estimated nucleated cell counts. Method: immunoSEQ multiplex PCR; TCRdb's copy keeps in-frame clones and lacks some. V and J calls and clone size follow that table, whereas D and trimming were derived from the DNA. The sample has approximately 74,000 clones, approximately 84% seen once. The sequencing input was peripheral blood. The chain uses TRBV7-6 and TRBJ2-2; 11 nucleotides match TRBD1. The sequence was collected from a man between 65 and 85 years old with acute or convalescent COVID-19. This CDR3 is CASSRGTGGTGELFF. The CDR3 DNA sequence: TGTGCCAGCAGCCGCGGGACAGGGGGAACCGGGGAGCTGTTTTTT.